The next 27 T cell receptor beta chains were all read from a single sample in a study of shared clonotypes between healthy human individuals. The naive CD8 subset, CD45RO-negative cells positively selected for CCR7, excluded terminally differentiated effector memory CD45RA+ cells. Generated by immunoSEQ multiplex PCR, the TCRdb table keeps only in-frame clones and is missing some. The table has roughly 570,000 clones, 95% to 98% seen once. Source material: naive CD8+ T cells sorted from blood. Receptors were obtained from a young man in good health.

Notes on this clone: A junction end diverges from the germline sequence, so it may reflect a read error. The CDR3 here is CASSQARVIEQFF. The CDR3 coding sequence is TGTGCCAGCAGTCAAGCCAGGGTTATTGAGCAGTTCTTC. V is TRBV2 and J is TRBJ2-1; D possibly corresponds to TRBD1 (5 bases). From germline, CDR1 is SNHLY and CDR2 FYNNEI. CDR3 size: 13 residues.

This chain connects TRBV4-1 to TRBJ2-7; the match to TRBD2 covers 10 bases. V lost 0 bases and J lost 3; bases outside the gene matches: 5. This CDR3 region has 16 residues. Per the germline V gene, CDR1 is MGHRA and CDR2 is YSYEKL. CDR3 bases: TGCGCCAGCAGCCAAGAGAGGACTAGCGGCCACTACGAGCAGTACTTC. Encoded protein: CASSQERTSGHYEQYF.

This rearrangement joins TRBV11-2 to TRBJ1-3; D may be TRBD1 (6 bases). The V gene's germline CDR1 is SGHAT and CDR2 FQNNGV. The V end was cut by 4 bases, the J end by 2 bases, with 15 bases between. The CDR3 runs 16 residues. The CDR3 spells CASSSPARGAGNTIYF. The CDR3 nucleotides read TGTGCCAGCAGCTCCCCGGCCAGGGGAGCTGGAAACACCATATATTTT.

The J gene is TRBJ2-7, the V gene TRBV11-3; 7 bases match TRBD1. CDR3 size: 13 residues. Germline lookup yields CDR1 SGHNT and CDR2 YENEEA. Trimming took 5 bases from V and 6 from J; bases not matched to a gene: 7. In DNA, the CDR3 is TGTGCCAGCAGCGCCGGGACAGCCGGCGAGCAGTACTTC. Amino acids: CASSAGTAGEQYF.

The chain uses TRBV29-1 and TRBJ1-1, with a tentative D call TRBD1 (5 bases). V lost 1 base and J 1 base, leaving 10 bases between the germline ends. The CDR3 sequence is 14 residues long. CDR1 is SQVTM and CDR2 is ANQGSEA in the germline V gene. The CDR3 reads CSVEVPQGNTEAFF. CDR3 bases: TGCAGCGTTGAAGTTCCTCAGGGGAACACTGAAGCTTTCTTT. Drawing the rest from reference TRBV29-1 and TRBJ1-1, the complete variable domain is SAVISQKPSRDICQRGTSLTIQCQVDSQVTMMFWYRQQPGQSLTLIATANQGSEATYESGFVIDKFPISRPNLTFSTLTVSNMSPEDSSIYLCSVEVPQGNTEAFFGQGTRLTVV.

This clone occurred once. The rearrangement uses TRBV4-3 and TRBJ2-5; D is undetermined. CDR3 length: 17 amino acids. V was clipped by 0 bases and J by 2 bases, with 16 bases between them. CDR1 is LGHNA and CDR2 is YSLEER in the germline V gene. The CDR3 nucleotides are TGCGCCAGCAGCCAAGACCGGGCCCACGCAGGTCAAGAGACCCAGTACTTC. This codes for CASSQDRAHAGQETQYF.

The DNA for the CDR3 is TGTGCCAGCAGCGCCGACAGGTTCTCCTACAATGAGCAGTTCTTC. This translates into CASSADRFSYNEQFF. The V gene is TRBV14, the J gene TRBJ2-1, with D tentatively TRBD1 (6 bases). The germline CDR1 and CDR2 sequences are SGHDN and FVKESK. CDR3 length: 15 amino acids. V gave up 5 bases and J gave up 0 bases, with 11 bases separating them.

CDR3 residues: CASRDSGGEETQYF. The CDR3 DNA follows: TGTGCCAGCCGGGACAGCGGAGGGGAAGAGACCCAGTACTTC. This chain connects TRBV6-1 to TRBJ2-5, with a weak D call TRBD1 (7 bases). The V and J ends lost 8 bases and 3 bases respectively, with 16 bases between them. CDR1 is MNHNS and CDR2 is SASEGT in the germline V gene. The CDR3 length is 14 residues.

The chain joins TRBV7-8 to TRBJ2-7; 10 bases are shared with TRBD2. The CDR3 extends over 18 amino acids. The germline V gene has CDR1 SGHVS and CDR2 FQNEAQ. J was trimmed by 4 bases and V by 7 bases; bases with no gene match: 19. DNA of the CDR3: TGTGCCAGCAACAAAGTTAGCCCCACTCTAGCGGGAGCTTACGAGCAGTACTTC. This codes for CASNKVSPTLAGAYEQYF.

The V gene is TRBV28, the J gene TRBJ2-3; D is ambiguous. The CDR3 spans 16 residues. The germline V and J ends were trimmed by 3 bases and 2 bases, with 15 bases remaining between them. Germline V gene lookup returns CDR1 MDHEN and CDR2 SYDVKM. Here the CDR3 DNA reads TGTGCCAGCAGTTTCCCTCAGGAATCGAACACAGATACGCAGTATTTT. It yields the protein CASSFPQESNTDTQYF.

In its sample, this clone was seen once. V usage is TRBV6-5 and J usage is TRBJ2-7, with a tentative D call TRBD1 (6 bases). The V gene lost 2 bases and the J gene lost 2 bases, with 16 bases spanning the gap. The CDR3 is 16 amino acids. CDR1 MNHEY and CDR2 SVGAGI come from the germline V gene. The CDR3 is CASSYLQGSTPYEQYF. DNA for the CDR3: TGTGCCAGCAGTTACCTGCAGGGGTCCACCCCCTACGAGCAGTACTTC.

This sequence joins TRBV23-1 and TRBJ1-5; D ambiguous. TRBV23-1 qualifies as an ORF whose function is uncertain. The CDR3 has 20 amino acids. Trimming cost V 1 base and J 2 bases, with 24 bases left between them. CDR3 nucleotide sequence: TGCGCCAGCAGTCAATTTCCGAGGACCCCTACCACGATTGGCAATCAGCCCCAGCATTTT. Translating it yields CASSQFPRTPTTIGNQPQHF.

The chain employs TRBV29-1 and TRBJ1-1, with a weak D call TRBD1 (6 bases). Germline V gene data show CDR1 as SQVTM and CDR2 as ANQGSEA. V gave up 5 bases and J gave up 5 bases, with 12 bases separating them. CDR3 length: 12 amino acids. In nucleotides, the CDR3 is TGCAGCGTTCCGGTCAGGGGTACTGAAGCTTTCTTT. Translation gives CSVPVRGTEAFF.

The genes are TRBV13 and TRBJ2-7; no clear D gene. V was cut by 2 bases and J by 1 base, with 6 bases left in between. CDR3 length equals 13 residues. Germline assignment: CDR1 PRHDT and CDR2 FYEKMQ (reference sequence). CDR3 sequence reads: CASSLTRSYEQYF. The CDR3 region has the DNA TGTGCCAGCAGCTTAACAAGGTCCTACGAGCAGTACTTC.

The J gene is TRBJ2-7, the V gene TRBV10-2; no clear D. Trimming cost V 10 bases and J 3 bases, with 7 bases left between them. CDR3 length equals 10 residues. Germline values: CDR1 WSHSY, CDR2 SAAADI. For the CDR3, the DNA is TGCGCCACCTGGGACTACGAGCAGTACTTC. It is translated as CATWDYEQYF.

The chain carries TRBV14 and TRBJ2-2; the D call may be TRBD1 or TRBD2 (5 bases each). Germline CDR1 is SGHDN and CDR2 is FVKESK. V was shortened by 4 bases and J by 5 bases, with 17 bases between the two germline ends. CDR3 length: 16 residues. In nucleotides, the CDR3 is TGTGCCAGCAGCCGGCCTGGGACCGAGTGGACCGGGGAGCTGTTTTTT. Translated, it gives CASSRPGTEWTGELFF.

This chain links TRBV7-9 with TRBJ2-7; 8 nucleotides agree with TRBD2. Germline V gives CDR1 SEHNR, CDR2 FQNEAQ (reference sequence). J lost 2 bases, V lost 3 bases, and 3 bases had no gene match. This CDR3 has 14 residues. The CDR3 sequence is CASSLAGGPYEQYF. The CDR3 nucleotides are TGTGCCAGCAGCTTGGCGGGAGGCCCCTACGAGCAGTACTTC.

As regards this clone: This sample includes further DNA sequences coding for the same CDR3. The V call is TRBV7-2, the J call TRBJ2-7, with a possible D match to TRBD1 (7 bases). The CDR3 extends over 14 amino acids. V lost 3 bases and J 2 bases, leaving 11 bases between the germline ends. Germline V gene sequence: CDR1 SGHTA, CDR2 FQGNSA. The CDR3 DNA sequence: TGTGCCAGCAGCTTGGCCAGGGGGGCCTACGAGCAGTACTTC. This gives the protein CASSLARGAYEQYF.

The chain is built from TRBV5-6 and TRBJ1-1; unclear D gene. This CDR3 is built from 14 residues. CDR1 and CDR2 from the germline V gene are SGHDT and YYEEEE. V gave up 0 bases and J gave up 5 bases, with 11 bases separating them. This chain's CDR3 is CASSLAGVGTEAFF. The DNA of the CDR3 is TGTGCCAGCAGCTTGGCCGGGGTAGGAACTGAAGCTTTCTTT.

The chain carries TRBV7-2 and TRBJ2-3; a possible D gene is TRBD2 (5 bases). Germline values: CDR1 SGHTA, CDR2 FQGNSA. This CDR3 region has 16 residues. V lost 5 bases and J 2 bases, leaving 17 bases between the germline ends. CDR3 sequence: CASSHVVARATDTQYF. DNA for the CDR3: TGTGCCAGCAGCCACGTCGTGGCGCGGGCCACAGATACGCAGTATTTT. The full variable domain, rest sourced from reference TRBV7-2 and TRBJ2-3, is GAGVSQSPSNKVTEKGKDVELRCDPISGHTALYWYRQSLGQGLEFLIYFQGNSAPDKSGLPSDRFSAERTGGSVSTLTIQRTQQEDSAVYLCASSHVVARATDTQYFGPGTRLTVL.

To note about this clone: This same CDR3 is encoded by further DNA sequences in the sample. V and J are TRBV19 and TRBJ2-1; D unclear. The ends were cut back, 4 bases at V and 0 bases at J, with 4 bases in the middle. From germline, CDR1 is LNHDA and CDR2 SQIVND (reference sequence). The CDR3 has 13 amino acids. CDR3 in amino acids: CASSTISYNEQFF. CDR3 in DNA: TGTGCCAGTAGTACAATCTCCTACAATGAGCAGTTCTTC.

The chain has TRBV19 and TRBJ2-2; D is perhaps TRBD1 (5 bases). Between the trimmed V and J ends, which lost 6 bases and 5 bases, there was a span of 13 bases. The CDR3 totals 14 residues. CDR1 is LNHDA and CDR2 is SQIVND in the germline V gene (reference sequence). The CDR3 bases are TGTGCCAGTAGCGCCGACAGACTTACCGGGGAGCTGTTTTTT. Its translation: CASSADRLTGELFF. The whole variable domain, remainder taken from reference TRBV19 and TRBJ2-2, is DGGITQSPKYLFRKEGQNVTLSCEQNLNHDAMYWYRQDPGQGLRLIYYSQIVNDFQKGDIAEGYSVSREKKESFPLTVTSAQKNPTAFYLCASSADRLTGELFFGEGSRLTVL.

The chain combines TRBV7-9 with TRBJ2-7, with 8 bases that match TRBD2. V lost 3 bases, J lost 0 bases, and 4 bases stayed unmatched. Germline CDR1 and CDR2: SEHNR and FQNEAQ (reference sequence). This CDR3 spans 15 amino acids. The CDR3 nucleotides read TGTGCCAGCAGCTTGCTAGCGGGCAGCTCCTACGAGCAGTACTTC. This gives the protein CASSLLAGSSYEQYF.

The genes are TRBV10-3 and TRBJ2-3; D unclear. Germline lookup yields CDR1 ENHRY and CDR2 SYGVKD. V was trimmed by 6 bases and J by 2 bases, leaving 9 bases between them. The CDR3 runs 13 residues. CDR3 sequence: CAIRATDTDTQYF. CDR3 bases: TGTGCCATCAGGGCGACTGACACAGATACGCAGTATTTT.

CDR3 nucleotide sequence: TGTGCCACCAGCATGGAAGCGACAGGGCTTTTTTATGGCTACACCTTC. Its protein product is CATSMEATGLFYGYTF. This chain connects TRBV15 to TRBJ1-2, with 7 bases identical to TRBD1. The CDR3 has 16 amino acids. V trimming: 4 bases; J trimming: 5 bases; junction bases outside the gene matches: 13. Looked up from germline, CDR1 is LNHNV and CDR2 is YYDKDF (reference sequence).

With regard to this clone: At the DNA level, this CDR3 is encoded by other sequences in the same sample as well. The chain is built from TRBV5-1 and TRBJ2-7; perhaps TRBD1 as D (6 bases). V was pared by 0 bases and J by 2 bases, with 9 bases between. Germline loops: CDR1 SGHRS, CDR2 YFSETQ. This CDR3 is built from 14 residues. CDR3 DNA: TGCGCCAGCAGCTTGGACAGGGTTGCCTACGAGCAGTACTTC. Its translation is CASSLDRVAYEQYF.

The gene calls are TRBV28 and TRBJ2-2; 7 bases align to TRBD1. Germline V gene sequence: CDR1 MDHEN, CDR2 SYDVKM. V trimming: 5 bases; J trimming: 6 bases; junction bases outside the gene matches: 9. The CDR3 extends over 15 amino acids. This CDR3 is CASSDMTGSPGELFF. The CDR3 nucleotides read TGTGCCAGCAGTGACATGACAGGGAGTCCCGGGGAGCTGTTTTTT.